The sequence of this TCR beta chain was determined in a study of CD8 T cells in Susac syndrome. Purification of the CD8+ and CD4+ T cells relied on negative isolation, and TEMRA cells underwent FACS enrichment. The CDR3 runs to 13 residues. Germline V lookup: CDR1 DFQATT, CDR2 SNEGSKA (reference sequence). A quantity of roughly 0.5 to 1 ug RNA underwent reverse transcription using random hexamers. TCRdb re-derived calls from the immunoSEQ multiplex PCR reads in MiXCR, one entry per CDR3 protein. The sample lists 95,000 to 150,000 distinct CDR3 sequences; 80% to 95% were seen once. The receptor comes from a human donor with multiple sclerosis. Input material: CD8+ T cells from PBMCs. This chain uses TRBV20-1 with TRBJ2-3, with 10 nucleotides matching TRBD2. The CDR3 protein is CSSGRAYGDTQYF. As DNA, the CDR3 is TGCAGCAGCGGGAGGGCCTATGGAGATACGCAGTATTTT.